This TCR beta chain derives from a study of memory CD4+ T cells and cytomegalovirus serostatus. Single viable CD3+CD4+CD8-CD45RO+ cells were sorted as the memory CD4+ T cells. How the authors handled the data: Out-of-frame sequences were removed, leaving roughly 2.1 million distinct TCRbeta sequences. Profiling relied on immunoSEQ multiplex PCR, and the TCRdb table lists in-frame clones only, not all of them. The V and J calls and clone size are taken from that table; D and trimming were inferred from the DNA. The repertoire has approximately 44,000 clones, 76% of them found once; the top ten carry around 2%. The specimen was memory CD4+ T cells from blood. The receptor's source is an adult in good health and CMV-seronegative.

The CDR3 protein is CASSFFDSTGELFF. The CDR3 region has the DNA TGTGCCAGCAGTTTCTTTGACAGTACCGGGGAGCTGTTTTTT. This chain uses TRBV28 with TRBJ2-2; D is perhaps TRBD1 (5 bases). This CDR3 has 14 amino acids. V dropped 3 bases and J dropped 5 bases, with 10 bases sitting between them. Germline V lookup: CDR1 MDHEN, CDR2 SYDVKM.